The clone carrying this T cell receptor beta chain was observed many times. The primer mix had 60 V beta and 13 J beta primers. TCRdb's copy holds only in-frame clones and misses some; the assay was immunoSEQ multiplex PCR. The table has roughly 100,000 clones, roughly 80% seen once. This record comes from a study of glioma-infiltrating T cells after dendritic cell vaccination. This CDR3 is 13 amino acids long. Germline V lookup: CDR1 SGHDT, CDR2 YYEEEE. Trimming cost V 4 bases and J 1 base, with 8 bases left between them. Selection required adequate fresh-frozen tumor tissue plus more than two years' survival data.

This specimen consisted of blood, obtained before dendritic cell vaccination. The receptor was derived from a human donor with glioblastoma. The chain has TRBV5-6 and TRBJ2-5, with D perhaps TRBD2 (5 bases). CDR3 nucleotide sequence: TGTGCCAGCAGCCTGGACTCCCAAGAGACCCAGTACTTC. It yields the protein CASSLDSQETQYF. The complete variable domain, with remaining parts taken from reference TRBV5-6 and TRBJ2-5, reads DAGVTQSPTHLIKTRGQQVTLRCSPKSGHDTVSWYQQALGQGPQFIFQYYEEEERQRGNFPDRFSGHQFPNYSSELNVNALLLGDSALYLCASSLDSQETQYFGPGTRLLVL.